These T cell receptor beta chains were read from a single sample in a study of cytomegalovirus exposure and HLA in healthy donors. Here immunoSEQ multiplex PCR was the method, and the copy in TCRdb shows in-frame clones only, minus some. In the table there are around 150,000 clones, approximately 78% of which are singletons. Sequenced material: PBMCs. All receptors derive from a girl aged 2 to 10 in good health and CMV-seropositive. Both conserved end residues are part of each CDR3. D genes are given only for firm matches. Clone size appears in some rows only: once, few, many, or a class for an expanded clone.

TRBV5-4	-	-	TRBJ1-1	CASSWGGAQIAEAFF	TGTGCCAGCAGCTGGGGGGGCGCTCAGATAGCTGAAGCTTTCTTT
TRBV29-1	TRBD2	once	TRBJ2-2	CSAGLAGRTGELFF	TGCAGCGCCGGACTAGCGGGCCGGACCGGGGAGCTGTTTTTT
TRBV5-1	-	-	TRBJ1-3	CASSERPSSGNTIYF	TGCGCCAGCAGCGAGAGGCCTTCCTCTGGAAACACCATATATTTT
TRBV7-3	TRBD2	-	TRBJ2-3	CASSFGGVTDTQYF	TGTGCCAGCAGCTTTGGGGGGGTCACAGATACGCAGTATTTT
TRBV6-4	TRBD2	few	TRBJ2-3	CASSVGSGRGGDTQYF	TGTGCCAGCAGTGTCGGTAGCGGGAGAGGGGGCGATACGCAGTATTTT
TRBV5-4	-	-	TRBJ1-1	CASSLGRENTEAFF	TGTGCCAGCAGCCTAGGACGGGAGAACACTGAAGCTTTCTTT
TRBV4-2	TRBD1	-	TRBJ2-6	CASSPDAFEGAAGANVLTF	TGTGCCAGCAGCCCAGACGCCTTTGAGGGGGCGGCTGGGGCCAACGTCCTGACTTTC
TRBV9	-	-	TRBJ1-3	CASSVVSGSGNTIYF	TGTGCCAGCAGCGTAGTATCAGGGTCTGGAAACACCATATATTTT
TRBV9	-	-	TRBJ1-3	CASSVQGSGNTIYF	TGTGCCAGCAGCGTCCAGGGCTCTGGAAACACCATATATTTT
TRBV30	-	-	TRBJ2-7	CAWSVTGSNRYEQYF	TGTGCCTGGAGTGTGACAGGTAGCAACCGCTACGAGCAGTACTTC
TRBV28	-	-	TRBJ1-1	CASSGMAEAAFF	TGTGCCAGCAGTGGGATGGCGGAGGCTGCTTTCTTT
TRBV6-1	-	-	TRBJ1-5	CASSEDRSGNQPQHF	TGTGCCAGCAGTGAAGATAGGTCAGGGAATCAGCCCCAGCATTTT
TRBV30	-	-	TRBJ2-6	CAWSQGGGANVLTF	TGTGCCTGGAGTCAGGGGGGAGGGGCCAACGTCCTGACTTTC